The TCR beta chain described here comes from a study of T cell repertoires in cytomegalovirus infection (dated by TCRdb to between 2019 and 2020). For context, the study as a whole: The HLA type of each donor mattered for the analysis, because public TCR beta signatures pointed to carriage of CMV infection along with the matching HLA type. What the authors observed across the whole study: The ex vivo response was dominated by HLA-C-restricted CMV-specific TCR beta clonotypes, which also provided the single most frequent clonotype in two of eight donors. Carriers of CMV infection plus the relevant HLA type were discriminated by the cumulative frequency of public TCR beta family members in the study cohort and in an independent roughly 320-donor cohort.

A remark on this clonotype: There is no known antigen for this receptor. No base qualities exist here, and no much larger clone lies one base off it.

The instrument was an Illumina HiSeq 1500. TCRdb trimmed the raw reads at Q25, called clones with MiXCR and kept productive beta chains. Rows are combined by CDR3 protein, so each entry shows the most common genes and DNA. Counted in this sample were approximately 140,000 distinct CDR3 sequences; 20% to 30% of them appeared once. 34% of the sample belongs to the ten largest clones. The CDR3, from cysteine to phenylalanine, totals 16 residues. Left in the record is the CDR3 DNA by itself, 48 bases read in frame from the first base. CDR1 SEHNR and CDR2 FQNEAQ are derived from the germline V gene (reference sequence). Trimming accounts for 8 bases at V and 7 bases at J, while the number of junction bases matched to no gene is 15.

Recombination linked TRBV7-9 to TRBJ2-2; TRBD2 agrees with 8 junctional bases. Sequenced sample: PBMCs, sequenced either directly or after in vitro stimulation (not recorded which). This TCR was recovered from a human donor in good health (CMV status not recorded). Some clones in this sample may be carry-over from other donors' samples. In nucleotides, the sequence is TGTGCCAGCCAACCCCTCCGGGAGGGCCATATCGGGGAGCTGTTTTTT. Its protein is CASQPLREGHIGELFF.